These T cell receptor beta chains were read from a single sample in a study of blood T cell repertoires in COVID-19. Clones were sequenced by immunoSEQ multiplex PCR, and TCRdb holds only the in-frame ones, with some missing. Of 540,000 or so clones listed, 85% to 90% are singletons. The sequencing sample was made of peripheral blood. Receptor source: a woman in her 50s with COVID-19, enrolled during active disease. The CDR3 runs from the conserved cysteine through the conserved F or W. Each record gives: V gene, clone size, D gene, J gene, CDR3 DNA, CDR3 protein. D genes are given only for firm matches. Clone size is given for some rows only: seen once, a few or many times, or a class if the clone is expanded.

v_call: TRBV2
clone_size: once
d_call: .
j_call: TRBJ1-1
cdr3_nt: TGTGCCAGCAGTGTACGAGGGTGGGACACTGAAGCTTTCTTT
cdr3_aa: CASSVRGWDTEAFF

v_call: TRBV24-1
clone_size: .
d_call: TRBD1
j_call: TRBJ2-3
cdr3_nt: TGTGCCACCAGTGCCCCCTTTTTGAGGGACAGGGAGACAGATACGCAGTATTTT
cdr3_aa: CATSAPFLRDRETDTQYF

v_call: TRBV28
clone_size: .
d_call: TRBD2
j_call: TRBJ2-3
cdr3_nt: TGTGCCAGCAGTTCGGGGGGACGGCCCGGAACGCAGTATTTT
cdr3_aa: CASSSGGRPGTQYF

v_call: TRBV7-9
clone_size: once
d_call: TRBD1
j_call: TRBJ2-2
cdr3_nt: TGTGCCAGCAGCTTAGGGCAGGGGGCGCACACCGGGGAGCTGTTTTTT
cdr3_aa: CASSLGQGAHTGELFF

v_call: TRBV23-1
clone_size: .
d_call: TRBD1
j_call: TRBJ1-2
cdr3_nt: TGCGCCAGCAGTCAATCGAGGGGGGACAGGGCCATCTATGGCTACACCTTC
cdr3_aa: CASSQSRGDRAIYGYTF

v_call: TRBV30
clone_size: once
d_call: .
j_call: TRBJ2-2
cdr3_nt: TGTGCCTGGAGTGTACTGATAACCGGGGAGCTGTTTTTT
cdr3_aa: CAWSVLITGELFF

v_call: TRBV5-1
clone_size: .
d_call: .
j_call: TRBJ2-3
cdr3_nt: TGCGCCAGTCGGGATCCCGGGGGCACAGATACGCAGTATTTT
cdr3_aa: CASRDPGGTDTQYF

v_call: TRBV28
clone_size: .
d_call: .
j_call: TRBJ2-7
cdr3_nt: TGTGCCAGCAGTTCGCCCGCGGACGGTAAGGAGGGCTACGAGCAGTACTTC
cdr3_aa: CASSSPADGKEGYEQYF

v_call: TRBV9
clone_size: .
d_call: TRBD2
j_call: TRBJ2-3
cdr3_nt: TGTGCCAGCAGCGTGGGGCCCATAGCGGGGGGGCAAGATACGCAGTATTTT
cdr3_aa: CASSVGPIAGGQDTQYF

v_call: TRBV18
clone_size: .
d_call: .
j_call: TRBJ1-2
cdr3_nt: TGTGCCAGCTCACTTACACCCGCTTCCGATGGCTACACCTTC
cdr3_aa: CASSLTPASDGYTF

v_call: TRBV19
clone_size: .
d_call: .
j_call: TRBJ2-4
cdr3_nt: TGTGCCAGTAGTACCCGACAGGCTGCCAAAAACATTCAGTACTTC
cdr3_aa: CASSTRQAAKNIQYF

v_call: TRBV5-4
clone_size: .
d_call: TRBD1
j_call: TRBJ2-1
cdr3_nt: TGTGCCAGCAGCTTCCCGGGACAGATGAGCTCCTACAATGAGCAGTTCTTC
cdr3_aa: CASSFPGQMSSYNEQFF

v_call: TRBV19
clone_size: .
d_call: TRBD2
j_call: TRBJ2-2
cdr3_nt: TGTGCCAGTAGTATAGACAATTGGGCGGGGGGCCTCACCGGGGAGCTGTTTTTT
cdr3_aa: CASSIDNWAGGLTGELFF

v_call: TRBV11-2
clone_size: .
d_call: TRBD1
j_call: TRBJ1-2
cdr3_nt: TGTGCCAGCAGCTCTCGGACAGGGTCGGAGTACTATGGCTACACCTTC
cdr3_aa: CASSSRTGSEYYGYTF

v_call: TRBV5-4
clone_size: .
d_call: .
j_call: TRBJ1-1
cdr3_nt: TGTGCCAGCAGCTTGGGGGCAGACGACACTGAAGCTTTCTTT
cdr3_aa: CASSLGADDTEAFF

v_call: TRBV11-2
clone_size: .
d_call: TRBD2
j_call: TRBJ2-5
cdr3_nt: TGTGCCAGCAGCTCAGCGACTAGCGGGGGCACAGGGGCCCAGTACTTC
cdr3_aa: CASSSATSGGTGAQYF

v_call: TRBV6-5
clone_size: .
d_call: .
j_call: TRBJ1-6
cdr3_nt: TGTGCCAGCAGTCACCGGGCCAGGGAGGCACCCCTCCACTTT
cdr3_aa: CASSHRAREAPLHF

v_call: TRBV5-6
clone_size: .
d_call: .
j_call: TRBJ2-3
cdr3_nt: TGTGCCAGCAGCTTGTTAACAGATACGCAGTATTTT
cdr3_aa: CASSLLTDTQYF

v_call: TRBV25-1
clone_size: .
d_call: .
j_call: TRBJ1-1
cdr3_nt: TGTGCCAGCAGCCTACAGGGGAACACTGAAGCTTTCTTT
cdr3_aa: CASSLQGNTEAFF

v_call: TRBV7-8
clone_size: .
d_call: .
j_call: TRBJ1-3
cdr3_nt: TGTGCCAGCAGCCTACAGAGCTCTGGAAACACCATATATTTT
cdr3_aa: CASSLQSSGNTIYF

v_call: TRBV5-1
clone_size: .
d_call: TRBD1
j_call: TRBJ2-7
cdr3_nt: TGCGCCAGCAGCTTCCCTCAAAACAGGGGGAGCACCTACGAGCAGTACTTC
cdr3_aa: CASSFPQNRGSTYEQYF

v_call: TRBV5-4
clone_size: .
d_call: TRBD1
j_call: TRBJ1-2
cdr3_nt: TGTGCCAGCAGCCAGACAGGGTGGGGCTACACCTTC
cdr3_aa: CASSQTGWGYTF

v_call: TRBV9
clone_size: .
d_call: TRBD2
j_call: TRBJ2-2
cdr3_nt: TGTGCCAGCAGCTTACTAGCGGACCCGGGGGAGCTGTTTTTT
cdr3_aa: CASSLLADPGELFF

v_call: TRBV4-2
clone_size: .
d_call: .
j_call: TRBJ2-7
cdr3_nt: TGTGCCAGCACCTTAACAGGGACGGAAACCTACGAGCAGTACTTC
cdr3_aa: CASTLTGTETYEQYF

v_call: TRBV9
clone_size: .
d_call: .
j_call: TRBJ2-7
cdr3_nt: TGTGCCAGCAGCGTAGGAGGAACAGGGGGGGACGAGCAGTACTTC
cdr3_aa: CASSVGGTGGDEQYF

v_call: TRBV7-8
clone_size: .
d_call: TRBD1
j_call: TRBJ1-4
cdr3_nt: TGTGCCAGCAGCTTAGGAAACAGGGGACGGAATGAAAAACTGTTTTTT
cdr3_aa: CASSLGNRGRNEKLFF

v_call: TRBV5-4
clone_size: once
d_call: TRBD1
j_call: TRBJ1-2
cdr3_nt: TGTGCCAGCAGCCCGCCGGGACAGTTTGCTAACTATGGCTACACCTTC
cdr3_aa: CASSPPGQFANYGYTF

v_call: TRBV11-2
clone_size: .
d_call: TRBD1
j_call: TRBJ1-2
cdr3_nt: TGTGCCAGCAGCTTAGAGTGGGGACAGGGTAGTGGCTACACCTTC
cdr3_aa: CASSLEWGQGSGYTF